Here is one TCR beta chain with its context. The sample belongs to a study of blood T cell repertoires in COVID-19. Study-wide background: The cDNA or gDNA used as material had been derived from T cells, B-cell-depleted T cells, or PBMCs.

The CDR3 length is 15 residues. V lost 3 bases to trimming and J lost 6 bases, with 15 bases between them. Germline loops: CDR1 ENHRY, CDR2 SYGVKD. Sequencing used immunoSEQ multiplex PCR; TCRdb keeps in-frame clones, though not all of them. The sample shows tens of thousands of clones, 75% to 90% of them seen only once. The gene calls are TRBV10-3 and TRBJ2-1; D ambiguous. Sequencing was performed on peripheral blood. The receptor was isolated from a woman older than 75 with active COVID-19. The CDR3 here is CAISEEFGSPNEQFF. The CDR3 DNA is TGTGCCATCAGTGAAGAATTTGGCTCTCCCAATGAGCAGTTCTTC.